This T cell receptor beta chain emerged from a study of T-cell memory formation after mild COVID-19. Study-wide results and limits: Researchers found some responding clones in pre-infection memory, a sign that cross-reactive memory joined. The CD4+ clones that contracted clustered mainly within CM and EM, and the CD8+ clones concentrated in EMRA. Among clones contracting day 15 to 85, CD4/CD8 was balanced, whereas later expanders leaned CD4+.

TCRdb re-called the 5' RACE reads with MiXCR, one entry per CDR3 protein. The sample holds around 450,000 distinct CDR3 sequences, less than 25% seen once. V lost 8 bases and J lost 1, with 14 bases in between. The CDR3 runs 14 residues. Germline CDR1 is MNHNS and CDR2 is SASEGT. Remarks on this clonotype: Antigen: not known.

Sequences were obtained from PBMCs or a T cell subset sorted from them (not recorded which). This TCR came from an adult woman who had mild COVID-19 (a few samples of this study predate the infection). Cell type and time point are not known. The chain joins TRBV6-1 to TRBJ1-1, with a weak D call TRBD1 (6 bases). CDR3 sequence: CASRMDSGNTEAFF. CDR3 bases: TGTGCCAGCCGCATGGACAGCGGGAACACTGAAGCTTTCTTT.